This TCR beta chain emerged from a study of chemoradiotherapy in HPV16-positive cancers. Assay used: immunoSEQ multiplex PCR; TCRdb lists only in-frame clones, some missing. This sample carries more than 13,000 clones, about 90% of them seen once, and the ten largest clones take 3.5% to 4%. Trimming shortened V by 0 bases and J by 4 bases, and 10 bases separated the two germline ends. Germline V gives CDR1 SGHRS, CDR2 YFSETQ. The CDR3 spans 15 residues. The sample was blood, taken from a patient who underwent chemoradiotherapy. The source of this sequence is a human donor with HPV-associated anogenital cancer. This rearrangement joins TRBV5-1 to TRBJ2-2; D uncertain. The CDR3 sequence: CASSLDGPSTGELFF. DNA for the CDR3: TGCGCCAGCAGCTTGGATGGCCCCAGCACCGGGGAGCTGTTTTTT.